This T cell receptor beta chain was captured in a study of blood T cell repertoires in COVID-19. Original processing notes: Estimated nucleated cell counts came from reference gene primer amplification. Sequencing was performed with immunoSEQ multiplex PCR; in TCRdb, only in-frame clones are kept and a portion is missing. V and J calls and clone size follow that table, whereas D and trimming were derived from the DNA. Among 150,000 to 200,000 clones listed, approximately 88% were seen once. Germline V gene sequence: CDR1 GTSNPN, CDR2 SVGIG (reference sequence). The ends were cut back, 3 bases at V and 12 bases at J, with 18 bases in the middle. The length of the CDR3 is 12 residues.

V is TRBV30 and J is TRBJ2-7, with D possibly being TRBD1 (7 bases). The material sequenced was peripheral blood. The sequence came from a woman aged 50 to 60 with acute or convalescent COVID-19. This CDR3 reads CAWSGLQGRWYF. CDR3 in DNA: TGTGCCTGGAGCGGGTTACAGGGGAGGTGGTACTTC.